The rows below give T cell receptor beta chains drawn from one sample of a study of blood T cell repertoires in COVID-19. Data came from immunoSEQ multiplex PCR; TCRdb stores just in-frame clones and leaves some out. In the table there are fewer than 250,000 clones, 84% of which are singletons. Sequencing was carried out using peripheral blood. The receptors come from a man over 45 with acute or convalescent COVID-19. CDR3s include the opening cysteine and the closing phenylalanine or tryptophan. Each record gives: V gene, J gene, clone size, D gene, CDR3 DNA, CDR3 protein. The D gene is left open where the match is weak. Where a row states a size, it is once, few, many or the class of an expanded clone; other rows omit it.

TRBV29-1	TRBJ2-7	few	TRBD1	TGCAGCGTTGAAGATCAGGGACAGGCACCTTACGAGCAGTACTTC	CSVEDQGQAPYEQYF
TRBV6-1	TRBJ2-3	-	TRBD2	TGTGCCAGCAGTGAAGATCAGCGGGGGGGCTTGGGAGATACGCAGTATTTT	CASSEDQRGGLGDTQYF
TRBV6-6	TRBJ1-2	-	-	TGTGCCAGCAGTCCCCCCACGGGGAGGGACTCCCTCTATGGCTACACCTTC	CASSPPTGRDSLYGYTF
TRBV18	TRBJ1-5	-	-	TGTGCCAGCTCACCTGACAGGCTCAATCAGCCCCAGCATTTT	CASSPDRLNQPQHF
TRBV10-1	TRBJ2-2	-	-	TGCGCCAGCAGTCGGTCCACGGCCGGGGAGCTGTTTTTT	CASSRSTAGELFF
TRBV12-3/TRBV12-4	TRBJ2-7	-	TRBD1	TGTGCCAGCAGTATGACAGGGTTCGGGCAGTACTTC	CASSMTGFGQYF
TRBV6-5	TRBJ2-3	-	TRBD2	TGTGCCAGCAGGGCTAGCGGGTACGGAGGTACGCAGTATTTT	CASRASGYGGTQYF
TRBV28	TRBJ2-7	-	TRBD1	TGTGCCAGCAGCTCCGGGACAGTCCTCTCCTACGAGCAGTACTTC	CASSSGTVLSYEQYF
TRBV5-1	TRBJ2-3	-	-	TGCGCCAGCGGTGCAGGGGGGATGGCGCAGTATTTT	CASGAGGMAQYF
TRBV9	TRBJ2-7	-	TRBD1	TGTGCCAGCAGCGCTAGGACAGGGAGTGGCATCTACGAGCAGTACTTC	CASSARTGSGIYEQYF
TRBV12-3/TRBV12-4	TRBJ1-1	-	-	TGTGCCAGCAGTTTACAAGGAAGGGGTGAAGCTTTCTTT	CASSLQGRGEAFF
TRBV5-5	TRBJ2-7	-	TRBD2	TGTGCCAGCAGCCTAGGGACTAGCGGGGGTTTTAATAAGCAGTACTTC	CASSLGTSGGFNKQYF
TRBV6-5	TRBJ1-2	-	-	TGTGCCAGCAGTCGCAGGGAGGACTATGGCTACACCTTC	CASSRREDYGYTF
TRBV27	TRBJ2-1	-	-	TGTGCCAGCAGTTCTAATACTGGCAATGAGCAGTTCTTC	CASSSNTGNEQFF
TRBV7-2	TRBJ1-2	-	-	TGTGCCAGCTGTCTTGACACGAACTATGGCTACACCTTC	CASCLDTNYGYTF
TRBV10-1	TRBJ2-5	once	-	TGCGCCAGCAGTGAGGTGGCAGGGGCGGCGGAGACCCAGTACTTC	CASSEVAGAAETQYF
TRBV11-2	TRBJ2-1	few	-	TGTGCCAGCAGCTCACGGGGTCAGGATGAGCAGTTCTTC	CASSSRGQDEQFF
TRBV5-1	TRBJ2-1	-	TRBD2	TGCGCCAGCAGCTTCGGTAGCGGGGGGGCCTTAAATGAGCAGTTCTTC	CASSFGSGGALNEQFF
TRBV5-6	TRBJ2-1	-	-	TGTGCCAGCAGCTTGGGCTTGTCAGGTATTGAGCAGTTCTTC	CASSLGLSGIEQFF
TRBV18	TRBJ1-1	-	-	TGTGCCAGCTCACCGGGCAACGAGGGAAACACTGAAGCTTTCTTT	CASSPGNEGNTEAFF
TRBV19	TRBJ2-3	-	-	TGTGCCGGGGAGGCGCAGTATTTT	CAGEAQYF
TRBV15	TRBJ1-3	many	-	TGTGCCACCAGCAGAAGCCTCTCCCGCCTCTCTGGAAACACCATATATTTT	CATSRSLSRLSGNTIYF
TRBV30	TRBJ1-5	-	TRBD1	TGTGCCTGGGACAGGGGGCGGGAGCCCCAGCATTTT	CAWDRGREPQHF
TRBV6-5	TRBJ2-3	-	-	TGTGCCAGCAGTCGACAGGTCGGAGATACGCAGTATTTT	CASSRQVGDTQYF
TRBV6-8	TRBJ1-3	-	-	TGTGCCAGCAGTTACTCGATCCCACAAGGGGCTCTCGACTCTGGAAACACCATATATTTT	CASSYSIPQGALDSGNTIYF
TRBV7-9	TRBJ2-7	-	-	TGTGCCAGCAGCTCAATACAGGGCCTCTCCTACGAGCAGTACTTC	CASSSIQGLSYEQYF
TRBV9	TRBJ2-1	once	-	TGTGCCAGCAGCCCAGTGACAAGGGGTGAGCAGTTCTTC	CASSPVTRGEQFF
TRBV5-1	TRBJ2-1	once	TRBD2	TGCGCCAGCAGCTTGACTAGCGGGGGGAGTAATGAGCAGTTCTTC	CASSLTSGGSNEQFF
TRBV11-3	TRBJ2-1	-	TRBD2	TGTGCCAGCACCACGGGGGCTAGCGGGAGAGGTGAGCAGTTCTTC	CASTTGASGRGEQFF
TRBV3-1/TRBV3-2	TRBJ2-1	-	TRBD2	TGTGCCAGCACCCGAATCACTAGCGGGGTCTTTGAGCAGTTCTTC	CASTRITSGVFEQFF
TRBV5-4	TRBJ1-2	few	-	TGTGCCAGCAGCGACCGGGAAGCTGGCTACACCTTC	CASSDREAGYTF
TRBV5-8	TRBJ2-1	-	-	TGTGCCAGCTGCTACAGGGCCCCGTTTTACAATGAGCAGTTCTTC	CASCYRAPFYNEQFF
TRBV6-4	TRBJ1-1	-	-	TGTGCCAGCAAAAAGGATAGGGGTAGGAACACTGAAGCTTTCTTT	CASKKDRGRNTEAFF
TRBV6-4	TRBJ2-1	-	TRBD2	TGTGCCAGCAGTCTCCTAGCGGGGGGGCAAAATGAGCAGTTCTTC	CASSLLAGGQNEQFF